Listed here are 32 T cell receptor beta chains from one sample, sequenced in a study of cytomegalovirus exposure and HLA in healthy donors (dated by TCRdb to 2016 to 2017). Libraries were built with the immunoSEQ multiplex PCR assay. A mixture of 60 forward primers for TCR Vbeta segments and 13 reverse primers for TCR Jbeta segments was used in the multiplex PCR. TCRdb carries this immuneACCESS record with in-frame sequences only. Its versions omit some clonotypes, under half of them owing to an unresolved V gene in the studies checked, with the rest unexplained. Counted in this sample were about 120,000 clones; about 80% of them appeared once. More than 10% of the sample is taken by the ten largest. The sequencing input was PBMCs. The source of these receptors is a woman between 35 and 50 years old in good health and CMV-seropositive.

The chain links TRBV5-1 to TRBJ2-3, with D possibly matching TRBD1 (6 bases). This CDR3 is 15 amino acids long. V was shortened by 0 bases and J by 4 bases, with 12 bases between the two germline ends. From germline, CDR1 is SGHRS and CDR2 YFSETQ. As DNA, the CDR3 is TGCGCCAGCAGCTTGGTACTGGGGGCCCCAGATACGCAGTATTTT. Amino acid sequence: CASSLVLGAPDTQYF.

This clone came up once. V usage is TRBV2 and J usage is TRBJ1-6; no firm D call. The germline V gene encodes CDR1 SNHLY and CDR2 FYNNEI. The CDR3 loop spans 13 amino acids. Trimming cost V 6 bases and J 4 bases, with 7 bases left between them. The CDR3 nucleotides read TGTGCCAGCAGGGTCCAGTATAATTCACCCCTCCACTTT. Its translation: CASRVQYNSPLHF. Full variable domain (remainder filled in from reference TRBV2 and TRBJ1-6): EPEVTQTPSHQVTQMGQEVILRCVPISNHLYFYWYRQILGQKVEFLVSFYNNEISEKSEIFDDQFSVERPDGSNFTLKIRSTKLEDSAMYFCASRVQYNSPLHFGNGTRLTVT.

The genes are TRBV5-1 and TRBJ1-5, with 7 bases identical to TRBD1. The CDR3 totals 17 residues. V shed 1 base, J shed 5 bases, and the junction held 12 bases outside the gene matches. Germline lookup yields CDR1 SGHRS and CDR2 YFSETQ. The CDR3 sequence: CASSLSGTGRGHQPQHF. The CDR3 DNA sequence: TGCGCCAGCAGCTTGTCGGGGACTGGTAGGGGGCATCAGCCCCAGCATTTT. Combining the CDR3 with reference TRBV5-1 and TRBJ1-5 gives the whole variable domain KAGVTQTPRYLIKTRGQQVTLSCSPISGHRSVSWYQQTPGQGLQFLFEYFSETQRNKGNFPGRFSGRQFSNSRSEMNVSTLELGDSALYLCASSLSGTGRGHQPQHFGDGTRLSIL.

About this clone: The sample contains more than one DNA sequence encoding this CDR3. The genes are TRBV27 and TRBJ1-2; no clear D. This CDR3 spans 15 amino acids. Germline loops: CDR1 MNHEY, CDR2 SMNVEV (reference sequence). Trimming removed 1 base at V and 0 bases at J, with 9 bases between. The CDR3 DNA reads as TGTGCCAGCAGTTTATTCCCCAGCGCTAACTATGGCTACACCTTC. It yields the protein CASSLFPSANYGYTF.

The table lists this clone with a few counts. V and J are TRBV7-8 and TRBJ2-7; 9 nucleotides agree with TRBD1. The CDR3 is 15 amino acids. V shed 2 bases and J 3 bases; nucleotides not matched to a gene: 5. Germline CDR1 reads SGHVS; CDR2 reads FQNEAQ. CDR3 in amino acids: CASSLSLGQGYEQYF. CDR3 nucleotides: TGTGCCAGCAGCTTAAGTTTGGGACAGGGCTACGAGCAGTACTTC. Drawing the rest from reference TRBV7-8 and TRBJ2-7, the complete variable domain is GAGVSQSPRYKVAKRGQDVALRCDPISGHVSLFWYQQALGQGPEFLTYFQNEAQLDKSGLPSDRFFAERPEGSVSTLKIQRTQQEDSAVYLCASSLSLGQGYEQYFGPGTRLTVT.

The genes are TRBV6-5 and TRBJ2-2; D might be TRBD1 (6 bases). Germline CDR1 reads MNHEY; CDR2 reads SVGAGI. Trimming pared 6 bases from V and 6 bases from J, leaving 11 bases between. CDR3 length: 13 residues. The CDR3 here is CASSTGQPGELFF. The DNA for the CDR3 is TGTGCCAGCAGCACCGGACAGCCCGGGGAGCTGTTTTTT.

The chain carries TRBV6-5 and TRBJ2-7, with D perhaps matching TRBD1 (6 bases). The CDR3 has 15 amino acids. V was pared by 8 bases and J by 6 bases, with 23 bases between. CDR1 MNHEY and CDR2 SVGAGI come from the germline V gene. Written as DNA, the CDR3 is TGTGCCAGCGCCCTCCAACCGGCAGGGGCTCGCGAGCAGTACTTC. It translates to CASALQPAGAREQYF.

The chain links TRBV19 to TRBJ2-7; tentatively, D is TRBD1 (5 bases). V gave up 3 bases and J gave up 1 base, with 13 bases separating them. Germline CDR1 LNHDA, CDR2 SQIVND (reference sequence). The CDR3 is made up of 15 amino acids. The CDR3 loop is CASSIVGHGSYEQYF. The CDR3 DNA follows: TGTGCCAGTAGTATTGTAGGACACGGATCCTACGAGCAGTACTTC. The variable domain in full, with the rest retrieved from reference TRBV19 and TRBJ2-7, is DGGITQSPKYLFRKEGQNVTLSCEQNLNHDAMYWYRQDPGQGLRLIYYSQIVNDFQKGDIAEGYSVSREKKESFPLTVTSAQKNPTAFYLCASSIVGHGSYEQYFGPGTRLTVT.

The V gene is TRBV13, the J gene TRBJ2-1; D not certain. The CDR3 has 14 residues. V lost 5 bases and J 8 bases, leaving 16 bases between the germline ends. In germline, CDR1 is PRHDT, CDR2 FYEKMQ (reference sequence). The CDR3: CASSPRSLRHEQFF. In nucleotides, the CDR3 is TGTGCCAGCAGCCCTCGGTCCCTCCGTCATGAGCAGTTCTTC.

This clone came up once. This chain links TRBV5-4 with TRBJ2-2; 7 bases agree with TRBD1. This CDR3 has 14 residues. After removal of 0 bases from V and 8 bases from J, the junction contained 4 bases not matched to a gene. The germline gives CDR1 SGHNT, CDR2 YYREEE (reference sequence). DNA of the CDR3: TGTGCCAGCAGCTTGGACCCGGGACAGGGGGAGCTGTTTTTT. Its translation is CASSLDPGQGELFF.

The chain links TRBV5-4 to TRBJ1-2; 10 nucleotides match TRBD1. The CDR3 is made up of 14 amino acids. V lost 2 bases and J lost 6; bases outside the gene matches: 4. CDR1 is SGHNT and CDR2 is YYREEE in the germline V gene (reference sequence). The chain's CDR3 is CASSFPGQGNGYTF. The CDR3 nucleotides read TGTGCCAGCAGCTTTCCGGGACAGGGGAATGGCTACACCTTC.

The chain carries TRBV5-4 and TRBJ1-2; D is perhaps TRBD1 (5 bases). Germline-derived CDR1 and CDR2 are SGHNT and YYREEE (reference sequence). The CDR3 is made up of 14 amino acids. Deletions cut 4 bases from V and 0 bases from J, with 10 bases between. The CDR3 is CASSVDTSNYGYTF. CDR3 nucleotide sequence: TGTGCCAGCAGCGTGGACACCTCTAACTATGGCTACACCTTC.

The chain couples TRBV9 to TRBJ1-5; D not certain. CDR3 length: 16 residues. V gave up 6 bases and J gave up 2 bases, with 18 bases separating them. In germline, CDR1 is SGDLS, CDR2 YYNGEE. The CDR3 DNA reads as TGTGCCAGCACCCACCCCCCACCAGGCCGCAATCAGCCCCAGCATTTT. It encodes CASTHPPPGRNQPQHF. The full variable domain, completed using reference TRBV9 and TRBJ1-5, is DSGVTQTPKHLITATGQRVTLRCSPRSGDLSVYWYQQSLDQGLQFLIQYYNGEERAKGNILERFSAQQFPDLHSELNLSSLELGDSALYFCASTHPPPGRNQPQHFGDGTRLSIL.

V usage is TRBV6-4 and J usage is TRBJ2-3; 7 nucleotides line up with TRBD1. V trimming: 2 bases; J trimming: 1 base; junction bases outside the gene matches: 0. The CDR3 covers 14 residues. The germline CDR1 and CDR2 sequences are MRHNA and SNTAGT. CDR3 nucleotides: TGTGCCAGCAGTGACGACAGGGGCACAGATACGCAGTATTTT. Residues: CASSDDRGTDTQYF.

V and J are TRBV2 and TRBJ1-6, with D maybe TRBD1 (6 bases). Trimming took off 4 bases at V and 9 bases at J, with 16 bases between the two ends. This CDR3 is 15 amino acids long. CDR1 SNHLY and CDR2 FYNNEI come from the germline V gene. CDR3 bases: TGTGCCAGCAGTGTATTGGGGGCCTTGGGTTCACCCCTCCACTTT. Translated: CASSVLGALGSPLHF. Complete variable domain (other parts from reference TRBV2 and TRBJ1-6): EPEVTQTPSHQVTQMGQEVILRCVPISNHLYFYWYRQILGQKVEFLVSFYNNEISEKSEIFDDQFSVERPDGSNFTLKIRSTKLEDSAMYFCASSVLGALGSPLHFGNGTRLTVT.

This sequence joins TRBV5-1 and TRBJ1-5; TRBD1 is a possible D gene (6 bases). CDR1 is SGHRS and CDR2 is YFSETQ in the germline V gene. CDR3 length: 15 amino acids. V shed 0 bases and J shed 7 bases, with 14 bases lying between them. The CDR3 DNA sequence: TGCGCCAGCAGCTTGGCCGCGGGGGCCGGCCAGCCCCAGCATTTT. It codes for CASSLAAGAGQPQHF. Full variable domain (missing parts from reference TRBV5-1 and TRBJ1-5): KAGVTQTPRYLIKTRGQQVTLSCSPISGHRSVSWYQQTPGQGLQFLFEYFSETQRNKGNFPGRFSGRQFSNSRSEMNVSTLELGDSALYLCASSLAAGAGQPQHFGDGTRLSIL.

The chain uses TRBV18 and TRBJ2-1, with 12 bases identical to TRBD2. CDR1 and CDR2 (germline): KGHSH, LQKENI. J gave up 6 bases and V 3 bases, and 9 bases lay outside the gene matches. The CDR3 has 17 residues. The DNA for the CDR3 is TGTGCCAGCTCACCGGGGGTCCCGACTAGCGGGGGCAATGAGCAGTTCTTC. It yields the protein CASSPGVPTSGGNEQFF. The full variable domain, its missing parts supplied by reference TRBV18 and TRBJ2-1, is NAGVMQNPRHLVRRRGQEARLRCSPMKGHSHVYWYRQLPEEGLKFMVYLQKENIIDESGMPKERFSAEFPKEGPSILRIQQVVRGDSAAYFCASSPGVPTSGGNEQFFGPGTRLTVL.

The chain uses TRBV5-1 and TRBJ2-3, with a possible D match to TRBD2 (7 bases). The V gene lost 0 bases and the J gene lost 1 base, with 18 bases spanning the gap. The germline CDR1 and CDR2 sequences are SGHRS and YFSETQ. This CDR3 comprises 18 residues. CDR3 sequence reads: CASSLVLGGVGGTDTQYF. CDR3 coding DNA: TGCGCCAGCAGCTTGGTCCTAGGGGGGGTAGGTGGCACAGATACGCAGTATTTT.

This chain links TRBV2 with TRBJ1-1; perhaps TRBD1 as D (5 bases). The V and J ends lost 7 bases and 1 base respectively, with 10 bases between them. The length of the CDR3 is 13 residues. CDR1 SNHLY and CDR2 FYNNEI come from the germline V gene. The CDR3 reads CASKLDRNTEAFF. The CDR3 bases are TGTGCCAGCAAATTAGACAGGAACACTGAAGCTTTCTTT. Full variable domain (outside the CDR3, taken from reference TRBV2 and TRBJ1-1): EPEVTQTPSHQVTQMGQEVILRCVPISNHLYFYWYRQILGQKVEFLVSFYNNEISEKSEIFDDQFSVERPDGSNFTLKIRSTKLEDSAMYFCASKLDRNTEAFFGQGTRLTVV.

This sequence joins TRBV2 and TRBJ1-4; no clear D gene. The CDR3 covers 12 residues. Trimming stripped 7 bases from V and 8 bases from J, with 11 bases between. Germline V CDR1 and CDR2: SNHLY, FYNNEI. The CDR3 bases are TGTGCCAGCAAAAGTGGTGGCGAAAAACTGTTTTTT. Translation: CASKSGGEKLFF.

V gene TRBV6-5 combines with J gene TRBJ2-3, with 9 bases that match TRBD2. Germline loops: CDR1 MNHEY, CDR2 SVGAGI. The CDR3 runs 14 residues. Trimming took 6 bases from V and 3 from J; bases not matched to a gene: 4. CDR3 protein: CASRAGLATDTQYF. The CDR3 coding sequence is TGTGCCAGCAGGGCGGGACTAGCAACAGATACGCAGTATTTT.

The J gene is TRBJ2-7, the V gene TRBV5-1, with 13 bases matching TRBD2. The CDR3 runs 15 residues. Germline trimming cut 0 bases from V and 7 bases from J; bases unmatched to any gene: 4. Germline loops: CDR1 SGHRS, CDR2 YFSETQ. The CDR3 nucleotides are TGCGCCAGCAGCTTGGTTGGGACTAGCGGGGATGAGCAGTACTTC. Protein product: CASSLVGTSGDEQYF.

Points on this clone: One junction end does not reproduce the germline sequence, and a read error may be involved. The rearrangement joins TRBV7-7 to TRBJ2-5; tentatively, D is TRBD1 (6 bases). The CDR3 runs to 14 residues. CDR1 is SSHAT, CDR2 FNYEAQ, per germline (reference sequence). CDR3: CASSNTGLGETQYF. In DNA form, the CDR3 reads TGTGCTAGCAGTAATACAGGGCTGGGGGAGACCCAGTACTTC.

In this sample, this clone turned up once. The rearrangement joins TRBV5-1 to TRBJ1-2; 7 positions match TRBD1. Looked up from germline, CDR1 is SGHRS and CDR2 is YFSETQ. The CDR3 is 16 amino acids. With V trimmed by 5 bases and J by 7 bases, 17 bases remained unmatched. CDR3 sequence: CASRQNAGQLNGGYTF. The CDR3 bases are TGCGCCAGCAGGCAAAATGCGGGACAGTTGAACGGTGGCTACACCTTC.

The V call is TRBV6-1, the J call TRBJ2-3, with TRBD2 identical over 7 bases. The CDR3 loop spans 13 amino acids. The germline V gene encodes CDR1 MNHNS and CDR2 SASEGT. Losses at the gene ends were 8 bases for V and 4 bases for J; bases not matched to a gene: 6. In nucleotides, the CDR3 is TGTGCCAGCGGGGGGGGGTCCCCAGATACGCAGTATTTT. This translates into CASGGGSPDTQYF.

The CDR3 nucleotides are TGTGCCAGTAGAGGGACAGGGGAATTGGAGCAGTTCTTC. Amino acid sequence: CASRGTGELEQFF. J is TRBJ2-1 and V is TRBV19, with 10 bases identical to TRBD1. The germline V gene encodes CDR1 LNHDA and CDR2 SQIVND (reference sequence). V shed 6 bases, J shed 10 bases, and the junction held 6 bases outside the gene matches. The CDR3 is 13 residues long.

The V and J genes are TRBV30 and TRBJ1-1; a possible D gene is TRBD1 (6 bases). Trimming stripped 2 bases from V and 2 bases from J, with 21 bases between. Germline V gene data show CDR1 as GTSNPN and CDR2 as SVGIG (reference sequence). The CDR3 is 17 amino acids. As DNA, the CDR3 is TGTGCCTGGAGTCGACAGGCAGCCTTCGGGTTTAACACTGAAGCTTTCTTT. Protein: CAWSRQAAFGFNTEAFF. Complete variable domain (other parts from reference TRBV30 and TRBJ1-1): SQTIHQWPATLVQPVGSPLSLECTVEGTSNPNLYWYRQAAGRGLQLLFYSVGIGQISSEVPQNLSASRPQDRQFILSSKKLLLSDSGFYLCAWSRQAAFGFNTEAFFGQGTRLTVV.

This clone is a singleton in its sample. The chain employs TRBV2 and TRBJ2-1, with 13 bases lining up with TRBD2. Losses at the gene ends were 6 bases for V and 9 bases for J; bases not matched to a gene: 5. Germline CDR1 SNHLY, CDR2 FYNNEI. The CDR3 has 14 amino acids. The CDR3 reads CASRGRTSGGEQFF. CDR3 coding DNA: TGTGCCAGCAGGGGGAGGACTAGCGGGGGTGAGCAGTTCTTC.

The V gene is TRBV7-9, the J gene TRBJ1-4; tentative D call: TRBD1 (5 bases). This CDR3 has 14 amino acids. V dropped 3 bases and J dropped 4 bases, with 9 bases sitting between them. The germline CDR1 and CDR2 sequences are SEHNR and FQNEAQ (reference sequence). CDR3 sequence (DNA): TGTGCCAGCAGCTTCACGACAGATAATGAAAAACTGTTTTTT. It encodes CASSFTTDNEKLFF.

The J gene is TRBJ1-2, the V gene TRBV7-6; 7 nucleotides align to TRBD1. The CDR3 spans 12 residues. Unmatched junction bases numbered 7, after V lost 6 bases and J lost 9 bases. In germline, CDR1 is SGHVS, CDR2 FNYEAQ. The CDR3 DNA is TGTGCCAGCAGTCCGGGACAGACTAGCTACACCTTC. Amino acid sequence: CASSPGQTSYTF.

The chain couples TRBV6-1 to TRBJ1-6; D is undetermined. CDR1 is MNHNS, CDR2 SASEGT, per germline. This CDR3 is 16 amino acids long. V was clipped by 3 bases and J by 0 bases, with 9 bases between them. The CDR3 spells CASSEFFGSYNSPLHF. The CDR3, as DNA: TGTGCCAGCAGTGAGTTCTTCGGCTCCTATAATTCACCCCTCCACTTT.

The chain employs TRBV19 and TRBJ1-5, with TRBD1 identical over 9 bases. CDR3 length: 17 residues. With 4 bases clipped from V and 2 bases from J, the junction kept 9 bases outside the gene matches. CDR1 and CDR2 (germline): LNHDA, SQIVND (reference sequence). CDR3 loop: CASSNRDRDRGNQPQHF. The CDR3 DNA is TGTGCCAGTAGTAATCGGGACAGGGATCGTGGCAATCAGCCCCAGCATTTT.